The sequence of this T cell receptor (beta chain) was determined in a study of identical twins. For this clonotype: Its antigen is undetermined.

General study findings and limits: Beta clonotypes that were abundant in cord blood contained fewer insertions, a pattern absent from memory repertoires. The authors drew conclusions from cross-sectional statistical analysis rather than following the same donors. Part of the zero-insertion signal could reflect confounding by invariant MAIT and iNKT cells.

TCRdb re-called the 5' RACE reads with MiXCR, one entry per CDR3 protein. The sample includes hundreds of thousands of distinct CDR3 sequences, roughly 13% of them seen just once. The CDR3 is 13 residues long. From germline, CDR1 is SGHVS and CDR2 FNYEAQ. Between the trimmed V and J ends, which lost 0 bases and 3 bases, there was a span of 5 bases. The sample taken for sequencing was memory (CD45RO+) T cells sorted from blood. The source of this sequence is a woman under 30 in good health. V usage is TRBV7-6 and J usage is TRBJ1-1; D remains unclear. The CDR3 sequence is CASSLALYTEAFF. The CDR3 region has the DNA TGTGCCAGCAGCTTAGCCCTCTACACTGAAGCTTTCTTT.